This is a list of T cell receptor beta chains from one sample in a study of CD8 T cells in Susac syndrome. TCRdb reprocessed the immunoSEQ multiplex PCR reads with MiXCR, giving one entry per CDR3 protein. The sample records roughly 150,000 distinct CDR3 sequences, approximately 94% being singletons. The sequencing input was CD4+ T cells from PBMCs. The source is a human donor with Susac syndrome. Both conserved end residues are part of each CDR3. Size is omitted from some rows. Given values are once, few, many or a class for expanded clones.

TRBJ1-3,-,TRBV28,CASSSPFGPGNTIYF
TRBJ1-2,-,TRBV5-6,CASSRWDSDYGYTF
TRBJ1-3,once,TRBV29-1,CSVEGFGNTIYF
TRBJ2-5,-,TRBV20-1,CSATRTSGSQETQYF
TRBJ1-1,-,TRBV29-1,CSVQGDTEAFF
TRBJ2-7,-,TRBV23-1,CASLHGGGTVYEQYF
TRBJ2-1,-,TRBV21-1,CASTTLAGEPFF
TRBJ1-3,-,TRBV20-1,CSARPGRSAGNTIYF
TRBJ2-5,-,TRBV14,CASSPGLAGRVETQYF
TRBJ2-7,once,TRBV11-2,CASSLAASGWYEQYF
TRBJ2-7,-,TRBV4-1,CASSQARGQAFYEQYF
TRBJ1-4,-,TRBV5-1,CASSAGGATNEKLFF
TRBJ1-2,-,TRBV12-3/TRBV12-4,CASSLGVKGGYGYTF
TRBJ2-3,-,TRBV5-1,CASQRGGREDTQYF
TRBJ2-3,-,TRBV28,CASSPPGLAADTQYF
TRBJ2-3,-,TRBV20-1,CSASRVWGDTQYF
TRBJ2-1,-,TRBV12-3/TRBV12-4,CASRYLGIAGEGNEQFF
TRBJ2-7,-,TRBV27,CASSTGARQYF
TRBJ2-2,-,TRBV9,CASSPPTGRTGELFF
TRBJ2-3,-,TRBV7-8,CASRSTDTQYF
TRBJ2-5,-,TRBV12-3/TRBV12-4,CASSPPGSRETQYF
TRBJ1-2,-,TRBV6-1,CASSEDRVGYTF
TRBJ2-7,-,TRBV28,CASSLGLASDEQYF
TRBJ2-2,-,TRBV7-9,CASHPPDRATGELFF
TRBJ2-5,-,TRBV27,CASSQGGLARETQYF
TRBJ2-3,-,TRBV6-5,CASSSLKAPSTDTQYF
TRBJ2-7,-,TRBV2,CASRPGQGLGEQYF
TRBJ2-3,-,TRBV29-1,CSVYSGDRRSF
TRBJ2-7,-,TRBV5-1,CASSMDRGLGEQYF
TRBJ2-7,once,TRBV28,CASSRGTGGTYEQYF
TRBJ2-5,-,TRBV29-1,CSVEQNRGETQYF
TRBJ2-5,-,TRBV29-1,CSVEQGVGETQYF